The rows below give T cell receptor beta chains drawn from one sample of a study of blood T cell repertoires in COVID-19. TCRdb keeps only in-frame clones here, not all; method: immunoSEQ multiplex PCR. Found here are about 270,000 clones, 65% to 90% of them singletons; the top ten hold around 13%. Sequencing used peripheral blood. These receptors were taken from a woman in her seventies with COVID-19, enrolled during active disease. The CDR3 runs from the conserved cysteine through the conserved F or W. Fields, in order: D gene, V gene, clone size, J gene, CDR3 protein, CDR3 DNA. A D gene is named only where the DNA matches it firmly. Clone size, where shown, is once, few, many, or a class for clones that have expanded.

TRBD1,TRBV6-2/TRBV6-3,few,TRBJ1-2,CASSYSETGRGGYTF,TGTGCCAGCAGTTACTCTGAGACAGGGAGAGGAGGCTACACCTTC
NA,TRBV4-3,NA,TRBJ2-1,CASSQEGRSSYNEQFF,TGCGCCAGCAGCCAAGAGGGCAGAAGCTCCTACAATGAGCAGTTCTTC
NA,TRBV18,NA,TRBJ1-1,CASSPGAVNTEAFF,TGTGCCAGCTCACCAGGAGCAGTGAACACTGAAGCTTTCTTT
TRBD2,TRBV18,NA,TRBJ2-1,CASSPPERGYNEQFF,TGTGCCAGCTCACCACCGGAGCGGGGGTACAATGAGCAGTTCTTC
TRBD1,TRBV19,NA,TRBJ2-1,CASSRPGTGGENEQFF,TGTGCCAGTAGCCGTCCCGGGACAGGGGGAGAGAATGAGCAGTTCTTC
TRBD2,TRBV10-3,NA,TRBJ2-1,CAISGPTGLAGGSYNEQFF,TGTGCCATCAGTGGGCCGACGGGACTAGCGGGGGGTTCCTACAATGAGCAGTTCTTC
TRBD1,TRBV5-4,NA,TRBJ2-3,CASSLGQGGNTQYF,TGTGCCAGCAGCTTGGGACAGGGGGGGAATACGCAGTATTTT
NA,TRBV5-1,NA,TRBJ2-1,CASSLRDSSYNEQFF,TGCGCCAGCAGCCTCCGGGATAGCTCCTACAATGAGCAGTTCTTC
TRBD2,TRBV5-4,NA,TRBJ2-3,CASSPPGGGDRDTQYF,TGTGCCAGCAGCCCCCCTGGCGGGGGGGATCGAGATACGCAGTATTTT
TRBD1,TRBV12-5,NA,TRBJ1-5,CASGLVLGGSDQPQHF,TGTGCTAGTGGTTTGGTACTAGGGGGCTCGGATCAGCCCCAGCATTTT
TRBD1,TRBV6-5,NA,TRBJ2-7,CASTGQGPYEQYF,TGTGCCAGCACCGGACAGGGACCCTACGAGCAGTACTTC
NA,TRBV30,NA,TRBJ1-2,CAWQGYYGYTF,TGTGCCTGGCAGGGGTACTATGGCTACACCTTC
TRBD1,TRBV2,NA,TRBJ1-1,CASSEAGTGDTEAFF,TGTGCCAGCAGTGAAGCGGGTACAGGGGACACTGAAGCTTTCTTT
NA,TRBV7-3,NA,TRBJ2-1,CASSFSGNEQFF,TGTGCCAGCAGCTTCTCGGGCAATGAGCAGTTCTTC
TRBD1,TRBV5-6,NA,TRBJ1-2,CASSPGGGGYTF,TGTGCCAGCAGTCCAGGGGGAGGAGGCTACACCTTC
TRBD2,TRBV15,NA,TRBJ2-3,CATSRGGTDTQYF,TGTGCCACCAGCAGGGGAGGGACAGATACGCAGTATTTT
NA,TRBV9,NA,TRBJ1-4,CASSLSATNEKLFF,TGTGCCAGCAGCTTAAGCGCAACTAATGAAAAACTGTTTTTT
NA,TRBV19,NA,TRBJ1-1,CASTRSSAPNTEAFF,TGTGCCAGTACCCGCAGCAGCGCCCCGAATACTGAAGCTTTCTTT
NA,TRBV2,NA,TRBJ1-1,CASASEGSTEAFF,TGTGCCAGCGCGTCGGAGGGCTCCACTGAAGCTTTCTTT
NA,TRBV29-1,NA,TRBJ1-2,CSVEDLGRGYGYTF,TGCAGCGTTGAAGATCTCGGGCGGGGGTATGGCTACACCTTC
NA,TRBV28,NA,TRBJ1-3,CASSFTSSGNTIYF,TGTGCCAGCAGTTTCACGAGCTCTGGAAACACCATATATTTT
TRBD1,TRBV24-1,few,TRBJ2-1,CATSDPGQNLDNEQFF,TGTGCCACCAGTGATCCGGGACAGAATCTCGATAATGAGCAGTTCTTC
TRBD1,TRBV2,NA,TRBJ2-1,CASSHDRGQYNEQFF,TGTGCCAGCAGCCACGACAGGGGGCAGTACAATGAGCAGTTCTTC
NA,TRBV18,NA,TRBJ2-4,CASSPGGLTAKNIQYF,TGTGCCAGCTCACCAGGGGGCCTCACTGCCAAAAACATTCAGTACTTC
NA,TRBV7-2,NA,TRBJ2-3,CASSLARRDTQYF,TGTGCCAGCAGCTTAGCAAGGAGGGATACGCAGTATTTT
TRBD1,TRBV9,NA,TRBJ1-2,CASSGRDRVYGYTF,TGTGCCAGCAGCGGCCGGGACAGGGTCTATGGCTACACCTTC
TRBD1,TRBV28,NA,TRBJ1-2,CASSHGQGVHGYTF,TGTGCCAGCAGTCATGGACAGGGGGTCCATGGCTACACCTTC
TRBD1,TRBV19,NA,TRBJ1-5,CASRWGQGNSNQPQHF,TGTGCCAGTAGGTGGGGACAGGGAAATAGCAATCAGCCCCAGCATTTT
NA,TRBV18,NA,TRBJ2-7,CASSSGAAYEQYF,TGTGCCAGCTCATCAGGGGCAGCCTACGAGCAGTACTTC
NA,TRBV29-1,NA,TRBJ1-5,CSVGQNNQPQHF,TGCAGCGTTGGACAGAATAATCAGCCCCAGCATTTT
TRBD1,TRBV11-2,NA,TRBJ1-1,CASSLRRDRGRSTEAFF,TGTGCCAGCAGCTTAAGGCGGGACAGGGGGCGCAGCACTGAAGCTTTCTTT
TRBD1,TRBV19,NA,TRBJ1-2,CASSTGGYGYTF,TGTGCCAGCTCGACAGGGGGCTATGGCTACACCTTC
TRBD2,TRBV30,NA,TRBJ2-1,CAWSKRGGSNEQFF,TGTGCCTGGAGTAAGCGGGGGGGCTCCAATGAGCAGTTCTTC
NA,TRBV7-8,NA,TRBJ2-1,CASSLPYNEQFF,TGTGCCAGCAGCTTACCTTACAATGAGCAGTTCTTC
TRBD1,TRBV5-4,NA,TRBJ2-7,CASSAGQGGGHEQYF,TGTGCCAGCAGCGCCGGACAGGGTGGAGGTCACGAGCAGTACTTC
TRBD1,TRBV10-3,NA,TRBJ1-2,CAISGTGYGYTF,TGTGCCATCAGTGGGACAGGTTATGGCTACACCTTC
NA,TRBV18,NA,TRBJ2-7,CASSPLGAGSYEQYF,TGTGCCAGCTCACCTCTGGGGGCAGGCTCCTACGAGCAGTACTTC
TRBD1,TRBV11-2,NA,TRBJ1-2,CASSLTRTGGGYTF,TGTGCCAGCAGCTTGACCCGGACAGGAGGAGGCTACACCTTC
NA,TRBV3-1/TRBV3-2,NA,TRBJ1-6,CASSQDSGLESPLHF,TGTGCCAGCAGCCAAGATTCGGGGTTGGAATCACCCCTCCACTTT
TRBD2,TRBV7-3,NA,TRBJ2-5,CASSPTGTSGGETQYF,TGTGCCAGCAGCCCAACCGGGACTAGCGGGGGGGAGACCCAGTACTTC
NA,TRBV3-1/TRBV3-2,NA,TRBJ2-5,CASSQGPGQETQYF,TGTGCCAGCAGCCAAGGTCCAGGCCAAGAGACCCAGTACTTC
TRBD2,TRBV18,NA,TRBJ2-7,CASSPPLAGAAYEQYF,TGTGCCAGCTCACCGCCTCTAGCGGGGGCCGCCTACGAGCAGTACTTC
NA,TRBV5-6,NA,TRBJ1-1,CASSHPQRTQWNTEAFF,TGTGCCAGCAGTCACCCCCAGCGTACTCAGTGGAACACTGAAGCTTTCTTT
NA,TRBV21-1,NA,TRBJ2-7,CASSKGQGGPSHEQYF,TGTGCCAGCAGCAAAGGTCAGGGGGGCCCATCTCACGAGCAGTACTTC
TRBD2,TRBV6-5,once,TRBJ2-7,CASSYSGGAYYEQYF,TGTGCCAGCAGTTACTCCGGGGGGGCCTACTACGAGCAGTACTTC
TRBD1,TRBV24-1,once,TRBJ2-6,CATSERDRVSGANVLTF,TGTGCCACCAGTGAACGGGACAGGGTCTCTGGGGCCAACGTCCTGACTTTC
TRBD2,TRBV7-2,NA,TRBJ2-1,CASSWIAGEYNEQFF,TGTGCCAGCAGCTGGATAGCGGGGGAGTACAATGAGCAGTTCTTC
NA,TRBV21-1,NA,TRBJ2-1,CASRATRRFNEQFF,TGTGCCAGCCGAGCGACTAGGAGATTCAATGAGCAGTTCTTC
NA,TRBV4-1,NA,TRBJ2-2,CASSLRENTGELFF,TGCGCCAGCAGCCTCAGGGAAAACACCGGGGAGCTGTTTTTT
TRBD1,TRBV11-2,NA,TRBJ1-6,CASSPMDRGIQPLHF,TGTGCCAGCAGCCCCATGGACAGGGGAATTCAACCCCTCCACTTT
TRBD1,TRBV28,NA,TRBJ2-7,CASSLGTGGFREQYF,TGTGCCAGCAGTCTCGGGACAGGGGGGTTTCGCGAGCAGTACTTC
TRBD2,TRBV5-4,once,TRBJ2-5,CASSLTSGGETQYF,TGTGCCAGCAGCCTTACTAGCGGGGGAGAGACCCAGTACTTC
NA,TRBV18,once,TRBJ1-5,CASSQSGNQPQHF,TGTGCCAGCTCACAATCAGGGAATCAGCCCCAGCATTTT